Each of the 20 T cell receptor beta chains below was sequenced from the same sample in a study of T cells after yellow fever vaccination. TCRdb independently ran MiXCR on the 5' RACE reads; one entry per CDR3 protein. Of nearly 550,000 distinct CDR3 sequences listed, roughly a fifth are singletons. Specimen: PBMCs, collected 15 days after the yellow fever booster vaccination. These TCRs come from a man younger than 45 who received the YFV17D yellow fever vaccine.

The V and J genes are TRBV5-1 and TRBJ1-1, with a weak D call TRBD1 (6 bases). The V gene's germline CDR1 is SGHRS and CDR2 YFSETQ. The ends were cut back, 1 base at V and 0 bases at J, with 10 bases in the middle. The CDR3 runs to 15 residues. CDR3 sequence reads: CASSLIQGMNTEAFF. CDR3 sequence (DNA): TGCGCCAGCAGCTTGATACAGGGCATGAACACTGAAGCTTTCTTT. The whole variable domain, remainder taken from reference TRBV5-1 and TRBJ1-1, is KAGVTQTPRYLIKTRGQQVTLSCSPISGHRSVSWYQQTPGQGLQFLFEYFSETQRNKGNFPGRFSGRQFSNSRSEMNVSTLELGDSALYLCASSLIQGMNTEAFFGQGTRLTVV.

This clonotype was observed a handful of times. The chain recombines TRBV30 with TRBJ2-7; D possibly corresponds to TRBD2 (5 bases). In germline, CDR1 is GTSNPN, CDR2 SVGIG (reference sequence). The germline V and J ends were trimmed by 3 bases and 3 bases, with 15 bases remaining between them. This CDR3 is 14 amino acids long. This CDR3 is CAWRPAGLIYEQYF. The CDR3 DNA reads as TGTGCCTGGAGACCCGCCGGACTGATCTACGAGCAGTACTTC. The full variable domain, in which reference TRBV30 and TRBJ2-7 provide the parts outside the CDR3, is SQTIHQWPATLVQPVGSPLSLECTVEGTSNPNLYWYRQAAGRGLQLLFYSVGIGQISSEVPQNLSASRPQDRQFILSSKKLLLSDSGFYLCAWRPAGLIYEQYFGPGTRLTVT.

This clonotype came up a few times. The DNA for the CDR3 is TGTGCCTGGAGTGTACGCCCCGGAGAGACCCAGTACTTC. Amino acid sequence: CAWSVRPGETQYF. The V call is TRBV30, the J call TRBJ2-5; no definite D call. The CDR3 loop spans 13 amino acids. Germline V gene lookup returns CDR1 GTSNPN and CDR2 SVGIG (reference sequence). V lost 0 bases, J lost 4 bases, and 9 bases lay in between. Drawing the rest from reference TRBV30 and TRBJ2-5, the complete variable domain is SQTIHQWPATLVQPVGSPLSLECTVEGTSNPNLYWYRQAAGRGLQLLFYSVGIGQISSEVPQNLSASRPQDRQFILSSKKLLLSDSGFYLCAWSVRPGETQYFGPGTRLLVL.

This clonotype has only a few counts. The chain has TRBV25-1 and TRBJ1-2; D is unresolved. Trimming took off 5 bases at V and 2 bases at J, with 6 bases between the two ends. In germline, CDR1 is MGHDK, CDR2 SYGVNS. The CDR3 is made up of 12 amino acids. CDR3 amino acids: CASSTGNYGYTF. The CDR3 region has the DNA TGTGCCAGCAGTACCGGGAACTATGGCTACACCTTC.

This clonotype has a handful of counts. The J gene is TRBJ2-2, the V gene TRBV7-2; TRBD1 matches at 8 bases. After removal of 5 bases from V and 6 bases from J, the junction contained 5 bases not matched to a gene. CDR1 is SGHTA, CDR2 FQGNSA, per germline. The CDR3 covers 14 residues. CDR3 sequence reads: CASSVDRAPGELFF. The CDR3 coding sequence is TGTGCCAGCAGCGTGGACAGGGCCCCCGGGGAGCTGTTTTTT.

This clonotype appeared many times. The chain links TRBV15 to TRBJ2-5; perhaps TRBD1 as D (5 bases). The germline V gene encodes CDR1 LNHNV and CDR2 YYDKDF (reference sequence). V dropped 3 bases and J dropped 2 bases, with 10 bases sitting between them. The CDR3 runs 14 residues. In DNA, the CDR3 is TGTGCCACCAGCAGTTTCGACAGTCAAGAGACCCAGTACTTC. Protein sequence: CATSSFDSQETQYF.

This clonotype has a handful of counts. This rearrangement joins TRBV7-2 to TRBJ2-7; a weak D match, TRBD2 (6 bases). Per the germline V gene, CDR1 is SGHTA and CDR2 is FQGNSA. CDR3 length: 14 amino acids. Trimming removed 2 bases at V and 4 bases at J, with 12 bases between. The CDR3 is CASSLRGSPYEQYF. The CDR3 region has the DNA TGTGCCAGCAGCTTACGGGGGTCCCCTTACGAGCAGTACTTC.

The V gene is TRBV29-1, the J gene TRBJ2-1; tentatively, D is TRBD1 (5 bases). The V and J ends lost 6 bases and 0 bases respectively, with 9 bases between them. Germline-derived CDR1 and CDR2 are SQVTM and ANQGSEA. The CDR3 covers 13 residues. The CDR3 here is CSVDSHSYNEQFF. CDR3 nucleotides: TGCAGCGTAGACAGTCACTCCTACAATGAGCAGTTCTTC.

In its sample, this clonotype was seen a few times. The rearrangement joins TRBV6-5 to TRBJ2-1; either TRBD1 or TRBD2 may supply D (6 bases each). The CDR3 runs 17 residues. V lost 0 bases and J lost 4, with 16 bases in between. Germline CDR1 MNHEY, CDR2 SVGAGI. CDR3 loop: CASSYSSWGAGYNEQFF. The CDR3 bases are TGTGCCAGCAGTTACTCGTCCTGGGGGGCGGGTTACAATGAGCAGTTCTTC.

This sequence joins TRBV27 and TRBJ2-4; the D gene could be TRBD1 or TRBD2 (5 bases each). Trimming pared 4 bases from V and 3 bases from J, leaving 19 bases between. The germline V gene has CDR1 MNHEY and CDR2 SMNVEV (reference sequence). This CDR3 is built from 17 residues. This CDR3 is CASSSNPREGSKNIQYF. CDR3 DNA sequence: TGTGCCAGCAGTTCAAACCCCAGGGAAGGGAGCAAAAACATTCAGTACTTC.

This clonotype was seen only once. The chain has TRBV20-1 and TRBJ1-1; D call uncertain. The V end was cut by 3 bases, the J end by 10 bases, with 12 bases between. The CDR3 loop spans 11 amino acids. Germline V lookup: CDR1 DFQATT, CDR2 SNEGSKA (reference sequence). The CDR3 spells CSASPAEGAFF. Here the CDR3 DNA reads TGCAGTGCTAGCCCAGCGGAAGGAGCTTTCTTT.

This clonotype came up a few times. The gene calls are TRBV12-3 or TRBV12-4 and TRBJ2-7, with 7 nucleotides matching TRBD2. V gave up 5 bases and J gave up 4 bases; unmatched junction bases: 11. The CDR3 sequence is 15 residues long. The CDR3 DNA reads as TGTGCCAGCAGTCGTTCTAGCGGCTCTCGGTACGAGCAGTACTTC. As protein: CASSRSSGSRYEQYF.

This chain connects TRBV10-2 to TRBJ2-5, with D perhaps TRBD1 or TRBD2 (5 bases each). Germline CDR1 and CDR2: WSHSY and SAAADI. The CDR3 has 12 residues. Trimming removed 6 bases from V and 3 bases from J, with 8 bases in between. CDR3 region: CASRRGEETQYF. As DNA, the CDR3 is TGCGCCAGCAGGAGAGGGGAAGAGACCCAGTACTTC.

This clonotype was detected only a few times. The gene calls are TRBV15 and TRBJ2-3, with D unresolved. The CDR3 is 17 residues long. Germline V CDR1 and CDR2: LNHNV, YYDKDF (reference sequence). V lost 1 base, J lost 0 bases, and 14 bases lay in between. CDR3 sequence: CATSRAGFLPSTDTQYF. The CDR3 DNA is TGTGCCACCAGCAGAGCGGGCTTTCTGCCTAGCACAGATACGCAGTATTTT.

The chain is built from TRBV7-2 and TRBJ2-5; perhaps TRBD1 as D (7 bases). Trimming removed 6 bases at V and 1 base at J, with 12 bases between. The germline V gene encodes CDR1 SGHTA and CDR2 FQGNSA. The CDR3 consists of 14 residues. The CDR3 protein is CASRQGGGQETQYF. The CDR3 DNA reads TGTGCCAGCAGGCAGGGGGGAGGCCAAGAGACCCAGTACTTC.

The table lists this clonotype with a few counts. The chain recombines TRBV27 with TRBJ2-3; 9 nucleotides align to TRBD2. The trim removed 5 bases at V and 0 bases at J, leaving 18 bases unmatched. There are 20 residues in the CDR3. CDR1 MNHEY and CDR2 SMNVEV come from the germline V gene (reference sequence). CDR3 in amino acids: CASSLTGSWLAGFSTDTQYF. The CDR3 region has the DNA TGTGCCAGCAGTCTCACGGGATCGTGGCTAGCGGGATTTAGCACAGATACGCAGTATTTT.

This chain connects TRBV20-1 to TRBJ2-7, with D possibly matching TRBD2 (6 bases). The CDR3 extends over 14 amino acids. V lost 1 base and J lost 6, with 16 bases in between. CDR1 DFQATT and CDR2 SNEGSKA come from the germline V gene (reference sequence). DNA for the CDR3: TGCAGTGCTAGAGTCGGGGGAACATTTGGCGAGCAGTACTTC. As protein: CSARVGGTFGEQYF.

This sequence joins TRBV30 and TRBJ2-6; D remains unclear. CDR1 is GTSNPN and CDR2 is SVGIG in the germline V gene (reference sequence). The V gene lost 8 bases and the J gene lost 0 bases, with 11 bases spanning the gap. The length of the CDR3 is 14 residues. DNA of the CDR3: TGTGCCAGAGACGGGTTCTCTGGGGCCAACGTCCTGACTTTC. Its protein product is CARDGFSGANVLTF.

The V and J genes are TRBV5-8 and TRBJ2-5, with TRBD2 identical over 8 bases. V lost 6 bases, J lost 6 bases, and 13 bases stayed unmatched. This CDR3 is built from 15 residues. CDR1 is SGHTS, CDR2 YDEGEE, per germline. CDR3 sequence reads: CASTLGAGAIKTQYF. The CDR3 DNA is TGTGCCAGCACCCTGGGAGCGGGAGCCATAAAGACCCAGTACTTC.

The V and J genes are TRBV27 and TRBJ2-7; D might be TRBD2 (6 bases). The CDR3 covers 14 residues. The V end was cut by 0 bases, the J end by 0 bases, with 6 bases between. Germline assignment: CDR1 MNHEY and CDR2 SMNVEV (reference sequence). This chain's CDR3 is CASSLSTSSYEQYF. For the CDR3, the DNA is TGTGCCAGCAGTTTATCGACTAGCTCCTACGAGCAGTACTTC.